This TCR beta chain was recorded in a study of blood T cell repertoires in COVID-19. This clone was detected a few times. Here immunoSEQ multiplex PCR was the method, and the copy in TCRdb shows in-frame clones only, minus some. The sample lists approximately 140,000 clones, about 80% occurring once. With 8 bases removed from V and 1 base from J, the gap between germline ends came to 6 bases. The CDR3 spans 13 residues. From germline, CDR1 is SNHLY and CDR2 FYNNEI. The chain has TRBV2 and TRBJ2-6; D is ambiguous. The sample was peripheral blood. This receptor was taken from a human donor in a cohort sampled during active COVID-19. The CDR3 protein is CASSFSGANVLTF. The CDR3 coding sequence is TGTGCCAGCTCTTTTTCTGGGGCCAACGTCCTGACTTTC.